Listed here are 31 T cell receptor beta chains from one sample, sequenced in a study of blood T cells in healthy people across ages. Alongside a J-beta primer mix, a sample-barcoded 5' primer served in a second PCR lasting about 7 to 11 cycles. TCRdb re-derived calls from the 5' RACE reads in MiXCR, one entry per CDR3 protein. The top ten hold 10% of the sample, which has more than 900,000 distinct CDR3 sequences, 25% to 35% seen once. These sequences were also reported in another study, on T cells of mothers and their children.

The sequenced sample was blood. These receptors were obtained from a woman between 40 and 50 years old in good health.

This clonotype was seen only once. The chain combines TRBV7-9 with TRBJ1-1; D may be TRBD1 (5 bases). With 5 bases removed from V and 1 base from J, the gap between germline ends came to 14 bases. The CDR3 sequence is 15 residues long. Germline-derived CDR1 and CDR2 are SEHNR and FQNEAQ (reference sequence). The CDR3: CASSPGRAQNTEAFF. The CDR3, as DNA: TGTGCCAGCAGCCCGGGCAGGGCGCAGAACACTGAAGCTTTCTTT.

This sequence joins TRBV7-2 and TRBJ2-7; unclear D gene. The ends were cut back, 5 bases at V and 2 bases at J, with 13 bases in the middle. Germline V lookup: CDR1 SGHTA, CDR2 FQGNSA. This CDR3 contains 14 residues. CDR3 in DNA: TGTGCCAGCAGCCCCCGACAAAGGACCTACGAGCAGTACTTC. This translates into CASSPRQRTYEQYF.

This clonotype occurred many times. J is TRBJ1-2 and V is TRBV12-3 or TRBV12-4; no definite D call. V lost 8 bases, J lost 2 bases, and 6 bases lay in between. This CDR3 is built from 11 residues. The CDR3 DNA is TGTGCCAGCCAAGGAAACTATGGCTACACCTTC. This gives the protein CASQGNYGYTF.

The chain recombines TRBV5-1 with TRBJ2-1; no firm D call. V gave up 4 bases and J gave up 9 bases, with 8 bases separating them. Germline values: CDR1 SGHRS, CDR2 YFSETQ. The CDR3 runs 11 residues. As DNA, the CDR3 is TGCGCCAGCAGCGGGGAAAGTGAGCAGTTCTTC. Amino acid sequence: CASSGESEQFF.

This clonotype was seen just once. CDR3 coding DNA: TGTGCCAGCAGGGGGCAGGGGGCGATACGAGAGACCCAGTACTTC. This encodes CASRGQGAIRETQYF. The chain links TRBV6-6 to TRBJ2-5; 8 nucleotides align to TRBD1. In germline, CDR1 is MNHNY, CDR2 SVGAGI (reference sequence). This CDR3 region has 15 residues. The J segment lost 4 bases and the V segment lost 6 bases, leaving 10 bases of the junction unmatched.

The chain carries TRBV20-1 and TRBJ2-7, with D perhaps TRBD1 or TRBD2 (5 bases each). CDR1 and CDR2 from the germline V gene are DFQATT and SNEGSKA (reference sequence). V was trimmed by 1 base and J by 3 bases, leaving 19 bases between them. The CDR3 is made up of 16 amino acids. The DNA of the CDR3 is TGCAGTGCTAGAGCCCCCGGAGAGGGACGATTCTACGAGCAGTACTTC. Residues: CSARAPGEGRFYEQYF.

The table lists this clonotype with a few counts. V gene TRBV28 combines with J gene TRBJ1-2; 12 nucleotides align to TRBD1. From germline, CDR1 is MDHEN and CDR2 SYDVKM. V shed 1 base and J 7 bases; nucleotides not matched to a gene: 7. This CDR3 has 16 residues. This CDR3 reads CASSLYAGQGAGGYTF. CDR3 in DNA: TGTGCCAGCAGTTTATACGCGGGACAGGGGGCCGGTGGCTACACCTTC.

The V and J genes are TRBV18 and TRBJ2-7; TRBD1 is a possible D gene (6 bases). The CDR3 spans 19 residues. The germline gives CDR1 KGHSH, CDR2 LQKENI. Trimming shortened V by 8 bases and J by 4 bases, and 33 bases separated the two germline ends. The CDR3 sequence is CASPEARTENFWPYYEQYF. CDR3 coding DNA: TGTGCCAGCCCAGAGGCAAGGACAGAAAATTTTTGGCCGTATTACGAGCAGTACTTC.

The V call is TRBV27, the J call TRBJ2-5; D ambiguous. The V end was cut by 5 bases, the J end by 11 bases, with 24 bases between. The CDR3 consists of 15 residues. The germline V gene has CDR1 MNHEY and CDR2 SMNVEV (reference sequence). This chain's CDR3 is CASSPTSEQLNEQYF. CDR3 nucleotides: TGTGCCAGCAGTCCTACTTCGGAACAGCTTAATGAGCAGTACTTC.

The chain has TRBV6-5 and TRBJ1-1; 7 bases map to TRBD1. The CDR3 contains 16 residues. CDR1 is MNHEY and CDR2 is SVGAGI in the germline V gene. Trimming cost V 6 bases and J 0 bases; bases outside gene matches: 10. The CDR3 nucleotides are TGTGCCAGCAGGACAACAGGGGTTTCCTTGAACACTGAAGCTTTCTTT. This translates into CASRTTGVSLNTEAFF.

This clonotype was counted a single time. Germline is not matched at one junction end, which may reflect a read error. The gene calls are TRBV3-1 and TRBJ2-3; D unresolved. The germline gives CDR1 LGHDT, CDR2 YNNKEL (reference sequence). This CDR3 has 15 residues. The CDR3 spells CVSSQDMGYTDTQYF. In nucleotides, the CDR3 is TGTGTCAGCAGCCAAGATATGGGTTACACAGATACGCAGTATTTT.

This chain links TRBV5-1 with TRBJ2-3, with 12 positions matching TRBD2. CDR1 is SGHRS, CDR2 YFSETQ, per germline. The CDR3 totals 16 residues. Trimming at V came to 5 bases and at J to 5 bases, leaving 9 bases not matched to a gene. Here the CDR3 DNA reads TGCGCCAGCAGGTCAGGACTAGCGGGAATGCAAGATACGCAGTATTTT. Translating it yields CASRSGLAGMQDTQYF.

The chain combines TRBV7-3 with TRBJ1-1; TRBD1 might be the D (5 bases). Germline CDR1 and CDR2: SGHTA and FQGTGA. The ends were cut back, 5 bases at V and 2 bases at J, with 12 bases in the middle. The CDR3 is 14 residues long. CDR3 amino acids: CASSGQTDNTEAFF. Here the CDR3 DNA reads TGTGCCAGCAGCGGGCAGACAGACAACACTGAAGCTTTCTTT. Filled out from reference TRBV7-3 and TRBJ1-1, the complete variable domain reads GAGVSQTPSNKVTEKGKYVELRCDPISGHTALYWYRQSLGQGPEFLIYFQGTGAADDSGLPNDRFFAVRPEGSVSTLKIQRTERGDSAVYLCASSGQTDNTEAFFGQGTRLTVV.

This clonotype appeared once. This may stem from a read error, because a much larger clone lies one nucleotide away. The CDR3 DNA reads as TGTGCCAACTTGACAGCTTGTGATGCCTACGAGCGGTACTTC. Translating gives CANLTACDAYERYF. The genes are TRBV28 and TRBJ2-4, with D perhaps matching TRBD1 (5 bases). The V gene's germline CDR1 is MDHEN and CDR2 SYDVKM. The germline V and J ends were trimmed by 10 bases and 15 bases, with 28 bases remaining between them. The length of the CDR3 is 14 residues.

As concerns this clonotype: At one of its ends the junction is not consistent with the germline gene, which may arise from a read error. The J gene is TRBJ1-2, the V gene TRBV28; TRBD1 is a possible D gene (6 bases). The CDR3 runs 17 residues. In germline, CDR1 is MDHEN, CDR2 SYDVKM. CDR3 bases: TGTGCCGGCAGTTTATTGGGGTTTCGGGGGGCCGACTATGGCTACACCTTC. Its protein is CAGSLLGFRGADYGYTF.

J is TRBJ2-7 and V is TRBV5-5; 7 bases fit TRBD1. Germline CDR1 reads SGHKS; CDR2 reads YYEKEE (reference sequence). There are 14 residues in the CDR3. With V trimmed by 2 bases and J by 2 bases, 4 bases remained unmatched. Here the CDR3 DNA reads TGTGCCAGCAGCTTCGGCAGGGGGACCTACGAGCAGTACTTC. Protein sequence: CASSFGRGTYEQYF.

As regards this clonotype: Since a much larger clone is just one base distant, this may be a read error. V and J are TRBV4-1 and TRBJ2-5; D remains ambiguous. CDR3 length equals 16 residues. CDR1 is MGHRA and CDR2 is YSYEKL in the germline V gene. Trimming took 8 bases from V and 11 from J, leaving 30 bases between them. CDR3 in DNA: TGCGCCAGCGGTCACCGTGTGGACCGACGCTACAATGAGCAGTACTTC. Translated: CASGHRVDRRYNEQYF.

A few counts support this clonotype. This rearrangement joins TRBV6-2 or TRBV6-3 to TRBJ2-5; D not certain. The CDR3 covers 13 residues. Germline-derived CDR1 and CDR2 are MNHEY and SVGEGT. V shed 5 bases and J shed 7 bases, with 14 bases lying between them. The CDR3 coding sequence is TGTGCCAGCAGTCCCACACCTTCCGGGACCCAGTACTTC. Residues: CASSPTPSGTQYF.

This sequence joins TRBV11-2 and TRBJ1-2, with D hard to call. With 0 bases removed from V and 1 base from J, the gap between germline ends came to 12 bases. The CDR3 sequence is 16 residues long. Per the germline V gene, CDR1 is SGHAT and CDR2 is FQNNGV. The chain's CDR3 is CASSLDRRAFNYGYTF. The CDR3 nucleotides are TGTGCCAGCAGCTTAGACAGAAGGGCCTTTAACTATGGCTACACCTTC.

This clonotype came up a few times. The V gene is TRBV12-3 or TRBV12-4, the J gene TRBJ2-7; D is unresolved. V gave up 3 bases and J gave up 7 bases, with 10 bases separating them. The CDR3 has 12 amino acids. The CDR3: CASSFGWNEQYF. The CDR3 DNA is TGTGCCAGCAGTTTTGGGTGGAATGAGCAGTACTTC.

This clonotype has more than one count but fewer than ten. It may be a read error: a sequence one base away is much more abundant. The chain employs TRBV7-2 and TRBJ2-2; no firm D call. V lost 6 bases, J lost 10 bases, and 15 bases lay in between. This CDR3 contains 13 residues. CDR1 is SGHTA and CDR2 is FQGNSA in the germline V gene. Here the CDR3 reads CASRSDGREELFF. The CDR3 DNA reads TGTGCCAGCAGGTCTGATGGGCGCGAGGAGCTGTTTTTT.

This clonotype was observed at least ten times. The CDR3 DNA sequence: TGTGCCAGCAGTGAAATGGAGGGGAAAAACATTCAGTACTTC. It yields the protein CASSEMEGKNIQYF. The chain employs TRBV6-1 and TRBJ2-4, with a tentative D call TRBD2 (6 bases). The CDR3 is made up of 14 amino acids. CDR1 is MNHNS, CDR2 SASEGT, per germline. The V end was cut by 2 bases, the J end by 4 bases, with 9 bases between.

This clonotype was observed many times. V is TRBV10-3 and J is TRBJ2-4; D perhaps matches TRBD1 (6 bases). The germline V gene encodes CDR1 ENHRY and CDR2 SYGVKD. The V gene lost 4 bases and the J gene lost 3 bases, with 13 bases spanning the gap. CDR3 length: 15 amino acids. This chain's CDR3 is CAISAGALDKNIQYF. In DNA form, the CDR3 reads TGTGCCATCAGTGCAGGGGCATTGGACAAAAACATTCAGTACTTC.

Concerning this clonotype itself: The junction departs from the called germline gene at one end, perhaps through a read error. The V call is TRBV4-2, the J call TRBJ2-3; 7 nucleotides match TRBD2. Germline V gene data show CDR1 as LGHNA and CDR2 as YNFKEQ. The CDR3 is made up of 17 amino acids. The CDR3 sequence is CASSPGRGGGSTGTQYF. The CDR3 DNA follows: TGTGCCAGCAGCCCTGGTCGGGGCGGGGGAAGCACAGGTACGCAGTATTTT.

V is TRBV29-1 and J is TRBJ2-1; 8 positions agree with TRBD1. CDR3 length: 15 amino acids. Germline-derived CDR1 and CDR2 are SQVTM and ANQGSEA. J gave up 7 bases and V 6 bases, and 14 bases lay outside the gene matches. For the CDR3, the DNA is TGCAGCGTGAGCGCCGACAGGGGTATCGGAAATGAGCAGTTCTTC. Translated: CSVSADRGIGNEQFF.

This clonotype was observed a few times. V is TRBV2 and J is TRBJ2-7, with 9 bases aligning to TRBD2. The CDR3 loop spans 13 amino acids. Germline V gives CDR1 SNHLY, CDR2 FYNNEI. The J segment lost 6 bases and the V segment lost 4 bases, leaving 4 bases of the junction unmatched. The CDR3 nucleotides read TGTGCCAGCAGTGCCGGGACTAGCTCCGAGCAGTACTTC. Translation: CASSAGTSSEQYF.

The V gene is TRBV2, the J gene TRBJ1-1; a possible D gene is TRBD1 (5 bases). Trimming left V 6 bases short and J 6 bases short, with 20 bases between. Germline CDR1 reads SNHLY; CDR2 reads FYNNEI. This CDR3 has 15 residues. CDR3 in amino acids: CASREQIAGSAEAFF. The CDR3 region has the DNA TGTGCCAGCAGAGAACAAATCGCAGGGAGCGCTGAAGCTTTCTTT. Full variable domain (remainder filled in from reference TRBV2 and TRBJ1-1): EPEVTQTPSHQVTQMGQEVILRCVPISNHLYFYWYRQILGQKVEFLVSFYNNEISEKSEIFDDQFSVERPDGSNFTLKIRSTKLEDSAMYFCASREQIAGSAEAFFGQGTRLTVV.

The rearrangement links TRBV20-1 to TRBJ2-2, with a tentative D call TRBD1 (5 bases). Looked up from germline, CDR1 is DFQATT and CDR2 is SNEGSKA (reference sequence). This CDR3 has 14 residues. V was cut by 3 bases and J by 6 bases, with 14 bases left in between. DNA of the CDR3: TGCAGTGCTAGGGATCAGGGTGGGGCCGGGGAGCTGTTTTTT. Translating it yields CSARDQGGAGELFF.

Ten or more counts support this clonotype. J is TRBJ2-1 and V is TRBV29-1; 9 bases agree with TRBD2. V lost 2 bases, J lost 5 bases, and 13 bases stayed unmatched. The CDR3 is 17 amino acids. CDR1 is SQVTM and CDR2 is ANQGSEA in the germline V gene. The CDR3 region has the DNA TGCAGCGTTGAAAGGCCAAGGCGGGGGGGGACCGACAATGAGCAGTTCTTC. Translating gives CSVERPRRGGTDNEQFF.

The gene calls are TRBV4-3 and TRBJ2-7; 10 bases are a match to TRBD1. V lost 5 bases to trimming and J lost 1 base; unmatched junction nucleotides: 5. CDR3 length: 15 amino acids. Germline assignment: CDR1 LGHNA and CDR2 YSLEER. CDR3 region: CASSTMDRGSYEQYF. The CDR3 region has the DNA TGCGCCAGCAGCACAATGGACAGGGGGTCCTACGAGCAGTACTTC.

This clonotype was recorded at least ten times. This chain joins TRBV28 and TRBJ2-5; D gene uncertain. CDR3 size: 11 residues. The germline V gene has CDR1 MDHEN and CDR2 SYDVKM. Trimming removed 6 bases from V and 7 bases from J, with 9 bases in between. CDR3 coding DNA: TGTGCCAGCAGGTGGGGTGTGACCCAGTACTTC. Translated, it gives CASRWGVTQYF.